These 18 T cell receptor beta chains originate from one sample sequenced in a study of regulatory T cells in long-lasting Graves disease. The sample's time point: newly diagnosed GD, antithyroid drugs for less than 3 months. Preparation of the TCR library used RNA extracted from PBMCs. Investigators prepared the TCR beta libraries by applying iRepertoire HTBI primers and Arm-PCR of CDR3 regions. TCRdb itself ran the multiplex PCR reads through MiXCR, one entry per CDR3 protein. Of over 450,000 distinct CDR3 sequences listed, around 11% were seen once; the top ten hold around 10%. The same sample was also studied in work on T cells in Graves' hyperthyroidism and ophthalmopathy.

The sample consisted of peripheral blood mononuclear cells (PBMCs), taken at new diagnosis, from a patient treated with antithyroid drugs. The source is a woman aged 25 to 39 with Graves disease.

This clonotype was counted a few times. This chain connects TRBV5-7 to TRBJ2-7; 9 bases line up with TRBD1. TRBV5-7 is an open reading frame whose function is uncertain. The CDR3 totals 18 residues. With V trimmed by 4 bases and J by 7 bases, 21 bases remained unmatched. CDR3 bases: TGTGCCAGCAGCGCTCCGGGGAGCTTCGGGACAGGGACGTCAGAGCAGTACTTC. It codes for CASSAPGSFGTGTSEQYF.

J is TRBJ1-1 and V is TRBV11-1; D remains ambiguous. This CDR3 comprises 14 residues. Germline V gene lookup returns CDR1 SGHAT and CDR2 FQDESV (reference sequence). Trimming cost V 2 bases and J 2 bases, with 9 bases left between them. The DNA of the CDR3 is TGTGCCAGCAGCTTATATCTCAGCAACACTGAAGCTTTCTTT. Its protein is CASSLYLSNTEAFF.

The table lists this clonotype with many counts. This sequence joins TRBV7-2 and TRBJ2-5; 7 positions match TRBD1. Trimming took 5 bases from V and 5 from J; bases not matched to a gene: 8. Germline CDR1 and CDR2: SGHTA and FQGNSA. The CDR3 totals 14 residues. This CDR3 is CASSQPWTGETQYF. The CDR3 DNA reads TGTGCCAGCAGCCAACCCTGGACAGGCGAGACCCAGTACTTC.

This clonotype was picked up a small number of times. Being one base from a much bigger clone, this may be a read error. This rearrangement joins TRBV28 to TRBJ1-2; D is unclear. CDR1 is MDHEN, CDR2 SYDVKM, per germline. The CDR3 is 12 residues long. Deletions cut 3 bases from V and 2 bases from J, with 4 bases between. CDR3 nucleotide sequence: TGTGCCAGCAGTTTCCAGAACTATGGCTACACCTTC. As protein: CASSFQNYGYTF.

This clonotype has a count of ten or more. The chain recombines TRBV18 with TRBJ2-7; TRBD2 aligns across 8 bases. The CDR3 sequence is 15 residues long. Germline CDR1 reads KGHSH; CDR2 reads LQKENI. The ends lost 3 bases at V and 1 base at J; junction bases unmatched: 5. DNA for the CDR3: TGTGCCAGCTCACCCCTGCGGGAGGATTCCTACGAGCAGTACTTC. It translates to CASSPLREDSYEQYF. The full variable domain, its missing parts supplied by reference TRBV18 and TRBJ2-7, is NAGVMQNPRHLVRRRGQEARLRCSPMKGHSHVYWYRQLPEEGLKFMVYLQKENIIDESGMPKERFSAEFPKEGPSILRIQQVVRGDSAAYFCASSPLREDSYEQYFGPGTRLTVT.

This clonotype has more than one count but fewer than ten. A read error may explain this, as a much larger clone is one base away. V usage is TRBV6-2 or TRBV6-3 and J usage is TRBJ1-6; D is possibly TRBD1 (6 bases). The CDR3 consists of 13 residues. Per the germline V gene, CDR1 is MNHEY and CDR2 is SVGEGT. In DNA form, the CDR3 reads TGTGCCAGCAGGGAACAGGGAGGTGCACCCCCCCACTTT. It specifies CASREQGGAPPHF.

Ten or more counts support this clonotype. The V call is TRBV28, the J call TRBJ1-2; tentatively, D is TRBD1 (5 bases). In germline, CDR1 is MDHEN, CDR2 SYDVKM. Trimming stripped 8 bases from V and 3 bases from J, with 16 bases between. This CDR3 comprises 14 residues. CDR3 amino acids: CASGEAGKYYGYTF. The CDR3, as DNA: TGTGCCAGCGGCGAGGCAGGGAAATACTATGGCTACACCTTC.

This clonotype was observed many times. The rearrangement joins TRBV19 to TRBJ1-1; TRBD1 aligns across 7 bases. The CDR3 covers 15 residues. V trimming: 3 bases; J trimming: 0 bases; junction bases outside the gene matches: 4. In germline, CDR1 is LNHDA, CDR2 SQIVND (reference sequence). The CDR3, as DNA: TGTGCCAGTAGTATCAGGGGGGGAATGAACACTGAAGCTTTCTTT. Protein sequence: CASSIRGGMNTEAFF.

This clonotype has a count of ten or more. This chain links TRBV14 with TRBJ1-6, with D unclear. In germline, CDR1 is SGHDN, CDR2 FVKESK. Trimming cost V 3 bases and J 10 bases, with 19 bases left between them. The CDR3 extends over 16 amino acids. CDR3 in amino acids: CASSHERGYGNSPLHF. The CDR3 region has the DNA TGTGCCAGCAGCCACGAGAGAGGGTATGGCAACTCACCCCTCCACTTT.

This clonotype was counted at least ten times. The chain uses TRBV7-2 and TRBJ1-2; TRBD1 matches 7 bases. This CDR3 comprises 13 residues. Germline values: CDR1 SGHTA, CDR2 FQGNSA. The V segment lost 5 bases and the J segment 4 bases; nucleotides outside the gene matches: 4. The CDR3 spells CASSLSGGYGYTF. In DNA, the CDR3 is TGTGCCAGCAGCCTCTCAGGGGGCTATGGCTACACCTTC.

Worth noting for this clonotype: Being one base from a much bigger clone, this may be a read error. V and J are TRBV19 and TRBJ2-5; no clear D gene. The CDR3 has 14 residues. V was cut by 5 bases and J by 2 bases, with 12 bases left in between. Germline lookup yields CDR1 LNHDA and CDR2 SQIVND (reference sequence). The CDR3 DNA follows: TGTGCCAGTAGTCCCACTTGGCTACAAGAGACCCAGTACTTC. This encodes CASSPTWLQETQYF. Full variable domain (remainder filled in from reference TRBV19 and TRBJ2-5): DGGITQSPKYLFRKEGQNVTLSCEQNLNHDAMYWYRQDPGQGLRLIYYSQIVNDFQKGDIAEGYSVSREKKESFPLTVTSAQKNPTAFYLCASSPTWLQETQYFGPGTRLLVL.

The rearrangement links TRBV7-2 to TRBJ2-5; D is possibly TRBD1 or TRBD2 (7 bases each). The CDR3 runs 14 residues. V lost 8 bases, J lost 5 bases, and 18 bases lay in between. Germline CDR1 reads SGHTA; CDR2 reads FQGNSA. The CDR3 region has the DNA TGTGCCAGCCGGCCCCAGGGGGGGGGGGAGACCCAGTACTTC. Residues: CASRPQGGGETQYF.

Many counts were recorded for this clonotype. CDR3 loop: CATATSGSSDTQYF. The CDR3 coding sequence is TGTGCCACCGCGACTAGCGGGAGTTCAGATACGCAGTATTTT. This chain uses TRBV2 with TRBJ2-3, with TRBD2 matching 12 bases. The CDR3 covers 14 residues. Germline CDR1 is SNHLY and CDR2 is FYNNEI. V was clipped by 10 bases and J by 4 bases; unmatched bases: 6. Full variable domain (missing parts from reference TRBV2 and TRBJ2-3): EPEVTQTPSHQVTQMGQEVILRCVPISNHLYFYWYRQILGQKVEFLVSFYNNEISEKSEIFDDQFSVERPDGSNFTLKIRSTKLEDSAMYFCATATSGSSDTQYFGPGTRLTVL.

The sample holds many counts of this clonotype. The chain links TRBV6-5 to TRBJ2-1; a possible D gene is TRBD2 (5 bases). V lost 2 bases and J lost 0, with 11 bases in between. CDR3 size: 16 residues. Germline values: CDR1 MNHEY, CDR2 SVGAGI. DNA for the CDR3: TGTGCCAGCAGTTACCGCCCGGGAACCTCCTACAATGAGCAGTTCTTC. Translated: CASSYRPGTSYNEQFF.

This rearrangement joins TRBV6-5 to TRBJ1-4; maybe TRBD1 (5 bases). V lost 0 bases to trimming and J lost 10 bases, with 9 bases between them. CDR3 length: 13 amino acids. Per germline, CDR1 MNHEY and CDR2 SVGAGI. The CDR3 loop reads CASSYSKGVKLFF. In DNA form, the CDR3 reads TGTGCCAGCAGTTACTCGAAAGGGGTAAAACTGTTTTTT.

There are a few counts of this clonotype. The genes are TRBV5-6 and TRBJ2-7; perhaps D is TRBD1 or TRBD2 (5 bases each). This CDR3 region has 12 residues. Germline CDR1 and CDR2: SGHDT and YYEEEE. V was clipped by 0 bases and J by 11 bases, with 12 bases between them. CDR3 region: CASSLARGAKYF. In DNA, the CDR3 is TGTGCCAGCAGCTTGGCTAGAGGGGCGAAGTACTTC.

This clonotype occurred a few times. The rearrangement links TRBV5-1 to TRBJ2-1, with 7 bases aligning to TRBD2. The CDR3 runs 16 residues. V lost 3 bases to trimming and J lost 3 bases; unmatched junction nucleotides: 9. Germline CDR1 SGHRS, CDR2 YFSETQ. CDR3 protein: CASSSTSSGDYNEQFF. The CDR3 nucleotides read TGCGCCAGCAGCTCGACCTCTAGCGGTGACTACAATGAGCAGTTCTTC.

This clonotype was counted only a few times. V is TRBV5-5 and J is TRBJ1-2; 8 bases align to TRBD1. J lost 10 bases, V lost 0 bases, and 11 bases had no gene match. This CDR3 is built from 15 residues. In germline, CDR1 is SGHKS, CDR2 YYEKEE (reference sequence). CDR3 coding DNA: TGTGCCAGCAGCTTGGCCCCCGACAGGGGATCCGACTACACCTTC. Its protein is CASSLAPDRGSDYTF.